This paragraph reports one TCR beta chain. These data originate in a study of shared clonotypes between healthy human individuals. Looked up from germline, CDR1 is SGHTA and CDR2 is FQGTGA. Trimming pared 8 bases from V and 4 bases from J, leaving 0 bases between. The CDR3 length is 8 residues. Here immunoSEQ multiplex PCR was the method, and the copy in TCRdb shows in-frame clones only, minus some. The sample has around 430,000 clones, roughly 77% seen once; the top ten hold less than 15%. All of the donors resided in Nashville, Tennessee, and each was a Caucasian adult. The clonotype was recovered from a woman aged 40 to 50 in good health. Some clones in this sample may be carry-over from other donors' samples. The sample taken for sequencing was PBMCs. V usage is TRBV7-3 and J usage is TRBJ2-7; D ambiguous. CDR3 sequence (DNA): TGTGCCAGCTACGAGCAGTACTTC. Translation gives CASYEQYF. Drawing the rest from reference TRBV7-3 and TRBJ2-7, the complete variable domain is GAGVSQTPSNKVTEKGKYVELRCDPISGHTALYWYRQSLGQGPEFLIYFQGTGAADDSGLPNDRFFAVRPEGSVSTLKIQRTERGDSAVYLCASYEQYFGPGTRLTVT.